The entry below gives a single T cell receptor (beta chain) sequence along with its context. The data were obtained in a study of blood T cell repertoires in COVID-19. Study in general: Whether acute or convalescent, the COVID-19 samples came from the United States, Italy and Spain.

Germline assignment: CDR1 SGHTA and CDR2 FQGNSA. The V gene end was trimmed by 3 bases and the J gene end by 6 bases; junction bases not matched to a gene: 8. This CDR3 is 15 amino acids long. Study processing details: Amplified reference gene primers provided the basis for estimating nucleated cell counts. The method was immunoSEQ multiplex PCR; TCRdb's version includes in-frame clones alone and lacks a portion of them. The V and J calls and clone size come from that table; D and trimming were worked out from the DNA. The data hold 180,000 or so clones, with 86% observed a single time. J is TRBJ2-1 and V is TRBV7-2; 7 bases agree with TRBD2. The sequenced material came from PBMCs or T cells enriched from blood (not recorded which). This TCR was sampled from a man between 40 and 49 years old with acute COVID-19. CDR3 region: CASSFQAGLSNEQFF. The CDR3 DNA sequence: TGTGCCAGCAGCTTCCAAGCGGGACTTAGCAATGAGCAGTTCTTC. Full variable domain (rest looked up from reference TRBV7-2 and TRBJ2-1): GAGVSQSPSNKVTEKGKDVELRCDPISGHTALYWYRQSLGQGLEFLIYFQGNSAPDKSGLPSDRFSAERTGGSVSTLTIQRTQQEDSAVYLCASSFQAGLSNEQFFGPGTRLTVL.